This T cell receptor beta chain was identified during a study of blood T cell repertoires in COVID-19. Whole-study context: Researchers got acute and convalescent COVID-19 samples from the United States, Italy and Spain.

The method was immunoSEQ multiplex PCR; TCRdb's version includes in-frame clones alone and lacks a portion of them. The profile shows 250,000 to 350,000 clones, roughly 89% of them singletons. The CDR3 runs to 12 residues. Trimming stripped 3 bases from V and 4 bases from J, with 6 bases between. Everyone who took part was roughly 18 to 89 years old, and they came from fewer than 25 US areas. Source material: PBMCs or T cells enriched from blood (not recorded which). This sequence originates from a woman between 45 and 60 years old who had been exposed to COVID-19. This rearrangement joins TRBV12-3 or TRBV12-4 to TRBJ1-2; D not certain. CDR3 sequence reads: CASSFNSYGYTF. For the CDR3, the DNA is TGTGCCAGCAGTTTTAACAGCTATGGCTACACCTTC.